Listed below are T cell receptor beta chains from one sample, sequenced in a study of cytomegalovirus exposure and HLA in healthy donors. Profiling relied on immunoSEQ multiplex PCR, and the TCRdb table lists in-frame clones only, not all of them. The table includes about 190,000 clones, 86% detected once. Sequencing was performed on PBMCs. These receptors were collected from a woman under 30 in good health and CMV-seronegative. CDR3s include the opening cysteine and the closing phenylalanine or tryptophan. A D gene is named only where the DNA matches it firmly. Rows may omit the clone size; those that give it use once, few, many or a size class.

NA	TRBJ1-2	NA	TRBV7-3	CASSLTGVGGYTF	TGTGCCAGCAGCTTAACAGGGGTAGGCGGCTACACCTTC
NA	TRBJ1-1	TRBD1	TRBV4-2	CASSQDPGQGNTEAFF	TGTGCCAGCAGCCAAGATCCGGGACAGGGGAACACTGAAGCTTTCTTT
NA	TRBJ2-4	NA	TRBV6-1	CASSEGWGGRNIQYF	TGTGCCAGCAGTGAAGGTTGGGGGGGCAGAAACATTCAGTACTTC
NA	TRBJ2-1	TRBD2	TRBV5-6	CASSVGLAAHEQFF	TGTGCCAGCAGCGTGGGACTAGCAGCACATGAGCAGTTCTTC
NA	TRBJ2-2	TRBD1	TRBV23-1	CASSLDRYQIMLFF	TGCGCCAGCAGTTTGGACAGGTACCAGATCATGCTGTTTTTT
NA	TRBJ2-1	TRBD1	TRBV7-9	CASSSGQGNEQFF	TGTGCCAGCAGCTCGGGACAGGGGAATGAGCAGTTCTTC
NA	TRBJ2-1	NA	TRBV7-7	CASSLVWGSSYNEQFF	TGTGCCAGCAGCTTAGTTTGGGGCAGCTCCTACAATGAGCAGTTCTTC
NA	TRBJ1-1	NA	TRBV6-6	CASIPRGLLEAFF	TGTGCCAGCATCCCCAGGGGTCTTCTGGAAGCTTTCTTT
NA	TRBJ2-2	TRBD2	TRBV7-6	CASSQLAGDRGELFF	TGTGCCAGCAGCCAACTAGCGGGGGATCGTGGGGAGCTGTTTTTT
NA	TRBJ2-2	TRBD1	TRBV7-9	CASSADRGRKTGELFF	TGTGCCAGCAGCGCTGACAGGGGGCGAAAGACCGGGGAGCTGTTTTTT
NA	TRBJ2-5	TRBD2	TRBV4-1	CASTLGGVRMQETQYF	TGCGCCAGCACGTTGGGGGGGGTCAGGATGCAAGAGACCCAGTACTTC
few	TRBJ2-5	NA	TRBV10-3	CAISEVAEETQYF	TGTGCCATCAGTGAAGTGGCAGAAGAGACCCAGTACTTC
NA	TRBJ1-2	NA	TRBV4-2	CASSQAKSGYGYTF	TGTGCCAGCAGCCAAGCCAAGAGTGGCTATGGCTACACCTTC
few	TRBJ1-5	NA	TRBV4-1	CASSLDRNSNQPQHF	TGCGCCAGCAGCCTTGACAGGAATAGCAATCAGCCCCAGCATTTT
once	TRBJ2-2	TRBD2	TRBV7-8	CASSLVAGVTGELFF	TGTGCCAGCAGCTTAGTAGCGGGAGTTACCGGGGAGCTGTTTTTT
NA	TRBJ2-3	NA	TRBV2	CASRRRDGGTERTDTQYF	TGTGCCAGCAGGCGGAGGGATGGTGGGACCGAGAGGACAGATACGCAGTATTTT
NA	TRBJ1-1	TRBD1	TRBV19	CASSMGQGVDTEAFF	TGTGCCAGTAGTATGGGACAGGGGGTCGACACTGAAGCTTTCTTT
NA	TRBJ1-5	NA	TRBV5-1	CASSLSGYSNQPQHF	TGCGCCAGCAGCTTGTCGGGGTATAGCAATCAGCCCCAGCATTTT
NA	TRBJ2-1	TRBD2	TRBV20-1	CSASPGTGGFF	TGCAGTGCTAGTCCTGGGACGGGGGGGTTCTTC
NA	TRBJ1-1	TRBD1	TRBV4-1	CASSPGQGLTEAFF	TGCGCCAGCAGCCCCGGACAGGGCCTCACTGAAGCTTTCTTT
NA	TRBJ2-7	TRBD1	TRBV5-6	CASSFLRDRIYEQYF	TGTGCCAGCAGCTTCCTCCGGGACAGGATCTACGAGCAGTACTTC
once	TRBJ2-7	NA	TRBV18	CASSPPSESYEQYF	TGTGCCAGCTCACCACCAAGTGAGAGCTACGAGCAGTACTTC
NA	TRBJ2-1	TRBD2	TRBV4-2	CASTLTSGGDNEQFF	TGTGCCAGCACCCTGACTAGCGGGGGCGACAATGAGCAGTTCTTC